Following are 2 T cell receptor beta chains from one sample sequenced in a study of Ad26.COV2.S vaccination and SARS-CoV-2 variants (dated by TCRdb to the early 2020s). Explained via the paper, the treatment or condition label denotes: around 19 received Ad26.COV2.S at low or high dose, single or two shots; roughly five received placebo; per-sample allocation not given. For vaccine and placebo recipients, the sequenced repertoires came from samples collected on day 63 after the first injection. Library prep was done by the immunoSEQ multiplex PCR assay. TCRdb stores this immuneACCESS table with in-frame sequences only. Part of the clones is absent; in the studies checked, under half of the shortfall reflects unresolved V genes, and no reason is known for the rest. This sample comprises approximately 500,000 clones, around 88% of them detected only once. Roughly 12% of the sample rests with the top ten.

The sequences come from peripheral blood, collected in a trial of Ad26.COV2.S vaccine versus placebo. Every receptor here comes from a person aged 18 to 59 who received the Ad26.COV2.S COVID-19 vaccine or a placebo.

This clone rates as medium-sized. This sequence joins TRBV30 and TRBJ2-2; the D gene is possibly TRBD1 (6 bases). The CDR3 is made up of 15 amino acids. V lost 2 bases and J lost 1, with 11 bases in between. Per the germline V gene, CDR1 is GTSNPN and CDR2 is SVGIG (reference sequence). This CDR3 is CAWSPPGQNTGELFF. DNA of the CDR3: TGTGCCTGGAGTCCTCCGGGACAGAACACCGGGGAGCTGTTTTTT.

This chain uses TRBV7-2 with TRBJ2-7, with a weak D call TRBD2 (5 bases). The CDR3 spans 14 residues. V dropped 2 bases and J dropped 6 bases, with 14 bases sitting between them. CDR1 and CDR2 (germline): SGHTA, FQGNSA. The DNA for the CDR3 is TGTGCCAGCAGCTTAAGTCCGGACGCGGGCGAGCAGTACTTC. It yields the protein CASSLSPDAGEQYF.